The 32 T cell receptor beta chains reported below all come from one sample, sequenced in a study of somatic mutations in cytotoxic T cells in rheumatoid arthritis. The method was immunoSEQ multiplex PCR; TCRdb's version includes in-frame clones alone and lacks a portion of them. The repertoire holds just under 9,500 clones, roughly 79% seen once, with roughly a third in the top ten. Sequencing was done on a sample of CD8+ T cells sorted from blood. The receptors were gathered from an adult with rheumatoid arthritis.

The chain recombines TRBV7-3 with TRBJ2-5; a weak D match, TRBD1 (5 bases). V shed 2 bases and J shed 0 bases, with 10 bases lying between them. Germline loops: CDR1 SGHTA, CDR2 FQGTGA. This CDR3 is 15 amino acids long. The CDR3, as DNA: TGTGCCAGCAGCTTAGGCACAGGAAACCAAGAGACCCAGTACTTC. Encoded protein: CASSLGTGNQETQYF. The full variable domain, in which reference TRBV7-3 and TRBJ2-5 provide the parts outside the CDR3, is GAGVSQTPSNKVTEKGKYVELRCDPISGHTALYWYRQSLGQGPEFLIYFQGTGAADDSGLPNDRFFAVRPEGSVSTLKIQRTERGDSAVYLCASSLGTGNQETQYFGPGTRLLVL.

V is TRBV27 and J is TRBJ2-1; 9 positions match TRBD1. Germline V gene sequence: CDR1 MNHEY, CDR2 SMNVEV (reference sequence). V was clipped by 8 bases and J by 5 bases; unmatched bases: 1. The CDR3 length is 12 residues. CDR3 amino acids: CASGQGNNEQFF. The CDR3 DNA is TGTGCCAGCGGACAGGGGAACAATGAGCAGTTCTTC.

The gene calls are TRBV10-3 and TRBJ1-1; TRBD1 matches at 7 bases. V trimming: 4 bases; J trimming: 6 bases; junction bases outside the gene matches: 2. The V gene's germline CDR1 is ENHRY and CDR2 SYGVKD. The CDR3 runs 12 residues. The CDR3 sequence is CAISGTGAEAFF. CDR3 nucleotide sequence: TGTGCCATCAGTGGGACAGGAGCTGAAGCTTTCTTT.

The chain has TRBV21-1 and TRBJ1-2; the D call of TRBD1 is as the table states it, not checked on the DNA. TRBV21-1 is classified as a pseudogene. This CDR3 is 19 amino acids long. The CDR3 nucleotides read TGTGCCAGCAGCTCACCAGGGGCGAGATACACTTATCCAAACTATGGCTACACCTTC. This gives the protein CASSSPGARYTYPNYGYTF.

The CDR3 nucleotides are TGTGCCAGCAGTCGGTACGGGTCCCGGAATGAGCAGTTCTTC. Its protein product is CASSRYGSRNEQFF. V and J are TRBV28 and TRBJ2-1; D remains ambiguous. This CDR3 is built from 14 residues. In germline, CDR1 is MDHEN, CDR2 SYDVKM. Trimming removed 5 bases at V and 7 bases at J, with 15 bases between.

In this sample, this clone turned up a few times. The chain couples TRBV7-9 to TRBJ1-5, with D possibly matching TRBD1 (5 bases). Germline CDR1 is SEHNR and CDR2 is FQNEAQ (reference sequence). Trimming shortened V by 5 bases and J by 4 bases, and 9 bases separated the two germline ends. CDR3 length: 13 amino acids. The CDR3 DNA sequence: TGTGCCAGCAGCAAGTGGGGGAATCAGCCCCAGCATTTT. As protein: CASSKWGNQPQHF.

This clone was picked up a small number of times. This sequence joins TRBV10-1 and TRBJ2-7; no clear D gene. Germline V lookup: CDR1 WNHNN, CDR2 SYGVQD (reference sequence). Trimming shortened V by 4 bases and J by 2 bases, and 6 bases separated the two germline ends. The CDR3 contains 12 residues. Here the CDR3 DNA reads TGCGCCAGCAGTGCTGGGGCCTACGAGCAGTACTTC. Translated, it gives CASSAGAYEQYF.

The chain uses TRBV2 and TRBJ2-4, with a tentative D call TRBD2 (6 bases). There are 15 residues in the CDR3. Trimming took 6 bases from V and 0 from J, leaving 12 bases between them. Germline V gene sequence: CDR1 SNHLY, CDR2 FYNNEI. The CDR3 here is CASRGTGLAKNIQYF. The CDR3 DNA follows: TGTGCCAGCAGGGGGACTGGATTAGCCAAAAACATTCAGTACTTC.

The V and J genes are TRBV4-1 and TRBJ1-5, with D possibly TRBD1 on 6 matching bases. Germline CDR1 MGHRA, CDR2 YSYEKL. Trimming pared 1 base from V and 7 bases from J, leaving 14 bases between. The CDR3 consists of 15 residues. CDR3 bases: TGCGCCAGCAGCCAAGGTGGGGGCAGGGGCCAGCCCCAGCATTTT. It codes for CASSQGGGRGQPQHF.

V gene TRBV28 combines with J gene TRBJ1-5; D gene uncertain. Trimming left V 3 bases short and J 5 bases short, with 14 bases between. CDR1 and CDR2 (germline): MDHEN, SYDVKM. The CDR3 is 15 residues long. CDR3 sequence: CASSFISVLDQPQHF. CDR3 bases: TGTGCCAGCAGTTTTATTAGTGTTTTGGATCAGCCCCAGCATTTT.

This clone was picked up a small number of times. J is TRBJ2-7 and V is TRBV28; 7 bases agree with TRBD1. The CDR3 runs 16 residues. The J segment lost 2 bases and the V segment lost 6 bases, leaving 13 bases of the junction unmatched. The germline CDR1 and CDR2 sequences are MDHEN and SYDVKM. The CDR3 sequence: CASSLEYRGEAYEQYF. The CDR3 DNA reads TGTGCCAGCAGCTTAGAGTACAGGGGAGAGGCCTACGAGCAGTACTTC.

This chain uses TRBV7-9 with TRBJ1-2; possible D gene TRBD1, 6 bases. Germline CDR1 and CDR2: SEHNR and FQNEAQ (reference sequence). Trimming stripped 5 bases from V and 5 bases from J, with 21 bases between. This CDR3 comprises 16 residues. In DNA form, the CDR3 reads TGTGCCAGCAGCGACGGGTCACAGGGCGTCTGGTATGGCTACACCTTC. It codes for CASSDGSQGVWYGYTF.

CDR3 in amino acids: CASSRTPGGLAGDSGIQYF. CDR3 in DNA: TGCGCCAGCAGCCGTACTCCTGGGGGGCTAGCGGGAGACTCTGGCATTCAGTACTTC. This sequence joins TRBV4-1 and TRBJ2-4; 10 bases map to TRBD2. The CDR3 length is 19 residues. Trimming at V came to 4 bases and at J to 9 bases, leaving 21 bases not matched to a gene. Per the germline V gene, CDR1 is MGHRA and CDR2 is YSYEKL.

This sequence joins TRBV28 and TRBJ2-7; 12 bases map to TRBD2. The germline V gene encodes CDR1 MDHEN and CDR2 SYDVKM. V trimming: 3 bases; J trimming: 2 bases; junction bases outside the gene matches: 11. This CDR3 comprises 18 residues. CDR3 in amino acids: CASSFVGTSGSTAYEQYF. CDR3 coding DNA: TGTGCCAGCAGTTTTGTCGGGACTAGCGGGTCCACCGCCTACGAGCAGTACTTC.

This chain links TRBV6-9 with TRBJ2-1, with 12 nucleotides matching TRBD2. The CDR3 spans 15 residues. The V and J ends lost 6 bases and 4 bases, in that order; junction bases with no gene match: 4. Germline values: CDR1 MNHGY, CDR2 SVAAGI. This chain's CDR3 is CASSPGLAGYNEQFF. CDR3 sequence (DNA): TGTGCCAGCAGCCCCGGACTAGCGGGATACAATGAGCAGTTCTTC.

The CDR3 DNA is TGTGCCAGCAGCCTTCCCGTAACGGGGCAGGCTGGCACAGATACGCAGTATTTT. Translating it yields CASSLPVTGQAGTDTQYF. This rearrangement joins TRBV9 to TRBJ2-3; the D call may be TRBD1 or TRBD2 (5 bases each). The CDR3 extends over 18 amino acids. V was pared by 4 bases and J by 1 base, with 22 bases between. In germline, CDR1 is SGDLS, CDR2 YYNGEE.

This sequence joins TRBV28 and TRBJ2-7; TRBD2 is a possible D gene (6 bases). Trimming removed 8 bases at V and 4 bases at J, with 15 bases between. CDR1 is MDHEN and CDR2 is SYDVKM in the germline V gene. The CDR3 extends over 13 amino acids. The CDR3 region is CASVGGIRYEQYF. As DNA, the CDR3 is TGTGCCAGCGTGGGCGGGATTAGGTACGAGCAGTACTTC.

In this sample, this clone turned up once. The chain carries TRBV7-2 and TRBJ1-2; 8 bases are shared with TRBD1. Germline values: CDR1 SGHTA, CDR2 FQGNSA. J gave up 8 bases and V 5 bases, and 19 bases lay outside the gene matches. The CDR3 length is 17 residues. CDR3 region: CASSPTLGTGPVGGYTF. The CDR3 coding sequence is TGTGCCAGCAGCCCCACGCTCGGGACAGGCCCGGTGGGGGGCTACACCTTC.

This clone was detected only once. The chain joins TRBV19 to TRBJ1-1; D ambiguous. Trimming cost V 1 base and J 1 base, with 4 bases left between them. The CDR3 is made up of 13 amino acids. Germline CDR1 and CDR2: LNHDA and SQIVND (reference sequence). CDR3 nucleotide sequence: TGTGCCAGTAGTATAGGCCAGAACACTGAAGCTTTCTTT. It translates to CASSIGQNTEAFF.

The chain's CDR3 is CASSMGGGNTEAFF. For the CDR3, the DNA is TGTGCCAGCAGTATGGGGGGAGGGAACACTGAAGCTTTCTTT. The chain is built from TRBV27 and TRBJ1-1; tentatively, D is TRBD1 (5 bases). CDR3 length: 14 amino acids. With 5 bases removed from V and 1 base from J, the gap between germline ends came to 11 bases. Per germline, CDR1 MNHEY and CDR2 SMNVEV (reference sequence).

The V gene is TRBV25-1, the J gene TRBJ2-7, with D perhaps matching TRBD2 (6 bases). The length of the CDR3 is 13 residues. Deletions cut 3 bases from V and 4 bases from J, with 10 bases between. Germline loops: CDR1 MGHDK, CDR2 SYGVNS. CDR3 region: CASSEAGTYEQYF. The CDR3, as DNA: TGTGCCAGCAGTGAGGCAGGGACTTACGAGCAGTACTTC.

The rearrangement joins TRBV6-5 to TRBJ2-5; 8 positions match TRBD1. The J call could be wrong; TRBJ2-7 is a better fit for the DNA end. The CDR3 contains 14 residues. CDR1 and CDR2 from the germline V gene are MNHEY and SVGAGI. Here the CDR3 DNA reads TGTGCCAGCAGCGGACAGGGACATCGCTACGAGCAGTACTTC. This codes for CASSGQGHRYEQYF.

This chain uses TRBV29-1 with TRBJ2-2; no clear D gene. This CDR3 region has 13 residues. V lost 0 bases and J lost 5, with 7 bases in between. Germline loops: CDR1 SQVTM, CDR2 ANQGSEA. CDR3 sequence (DNA): TGCAGCGTTGAAGATCAGAGGACCGGGGAGCTGTTTTTT. Translation gives CSVEDQRTGELFF.

This chain joins TRBV28 and TRBJ2-5; the match to TRBD1 covers 8 bases. The CDR3 is 16 residues long. The V segment lost 5 bases and the J segment 2 bases; nucleotides outside the gene matches: 10. Germline V lookup: CDR1 MDHEN, CDR2 SYDVKM. The CDR3 bases are TGTGCCAGCAGTCCAACAGACAGGGGATGGCAAGAGACCCAGTACTTC. This sequence encodes CASSPTDRGWQETQYF.

This clone has just one count. This chain connects TRBV7-8 to TRBJ1-2; D call uncertain. The V gene's germline CDR1 is SGHVS and CDR2 FQNEAQ. The CDR3 has 13 amino acids. The V gene lost 1 base and the J gene lost 6 bases, with 9 bases spanning the gap. The CDR3 spells CASSLVKRDGYTF. The CDR3 nucleotides are TGTGCCAGCAGCTTAGTAAAGAGAGATGGCTACACCTTC.

DNA of the CDR3: TGTGCCAGCAGCAGGGGACAGGGGGCGTGGGAGACCCAGTACTTC. It translates to CASSRGQGAWETQYF. The chain carries TRBV5-8 and TRBJ2-5, with 12 bases that match TRBD1. Losses at the gene ends were 4 bases for V and 5 bases for J; bases not matched to a gene: 6. There are 15 residues in the CDR3. CDR1 and CDR2 from the germline V gene are SGHTS and YDEGEE.

The V call is TRBV27, the J call TRBJ2-7; 9 nucleotides align to TRBD1. The CDR3 runs to 16 residues. V lost 6 bases to trimming and J lost 4 bases; unmatched junction nucleotides: 13. Germline V lookup: CDR1 MNHEY, CDR2 SMNVEV (reference sequence). The CDR3 region is CASSPLAGTGIYEQYF. The CDR3 DNA reads as TGTGCCAGCAGCCCCCTCGCCGGGACAGGGATTTACGAGCAGTACTTC.

This rearrangement joins TRBV11-2 to TRBJ1-4, with a possible D match to TRBD1 (5 bases). This CDR3 is 16 amino acids long. CDR1 and CDR2 (germline): SGHAT, FQNNGV. Trimming pared 3 bases from V and 8 bases from J, leaving 19 bases between. DNA for the CDR3: TGTGCCAGCAGCTTGTCTCCTAGGTACCGGGGGGAAAAACTGTTTTTT. It is translated as CASSLSPRYRGEKLFF.

This clone is categorized as large (0.1 to 1%). The V gene is TRBV4-3, the J gene TRBJ2-7; 8 bases line up with TRBD1. The germline V gene encodes CDR1 LGHNA and CDR2 YSLEER. V lost 2 bases and J lost 4; bases outside the gene matches: 4. CDR3 length: 14 residues. The CDR3 protein is CASSQSRGLYEQYF. Here the CDR3 DNA reads TGCGCCAGCAGCCAAAGCAGGGGGCTGTACGAGCAGTACTTC.

The chain recombines TRBV5-1 with TRBJ2-7; possible D gene TRBD2, 6 bases. CDR1 is SGHRS, CDR2 YFSETQ, per germline. Between the trimmed V and J ends, which lost 0 bases and 7 bases, there was a span of 14 bases. The CDR3 is 14 amino acids. The CDR3 loop is CASSLGMEGGEQYF. The CDR3 nucleotides read TGCGCCAGCAGCTTGGGAATGGAGGGCGGGGAGCAGTACTTC. Complete variable domain (other parts from reference TRBV5-1 and TRBJ2-7): KAGVTQTPRYLIKTRGQQVTLSCSPISGHRSVSWYQQTPGQGLQFLFEYFSETQRNKGNFPGRFSGRQFSNSRSEMNVSTLELGDSALYLCASSLGMEGGEQYFGPGTRLTVT.

This sequence joins TRBV10-2 and TRBJ2-7; D remains ambiguous. V was cut by 5 bases and J by 6 bases, with 14 bases left in between. The CDR3 consists of 13 residues. Per the germline V gene, CDR1 is WSHSY and CDR2 is SAAADI. In nucleotides, the CDR3 is TGCGCCAGCAGTCCTGGGCGTATCCGCGAGCAGTACTTC. Its protein product is CASSPGRIREQYF.

In DNA form, the CDR3 reads TGTGCCAGCAGCCATGAGACCGGACTAGCGCGAGAGCAGTACTTC. Translated, it gives CASSHETGLAREQYF. This chain connects TRBV14 to TRBJ2-7, with 9 bases aligning to TRBD2. Losses at the gene ends were 3 bases for V and 7 bases for J; bases not matched to a gene: 10. This CDR3 has 15 amino acids. Looked up from germline, CDR1 is SGHDN and CDR2 is FVKESK.